A single T cell receptor (beta chain) is shown here with its context. Its specificity is not known. This sample was included in a study of STAT5B mutations in CD4+ large granular lymphocyte leukemia. The study's findings and limits: Patient CD4-sorted repertoires looked more clonal than healthy CD4+ repertoires, even without putative leukemic clones.

In the original processing: Productive clonotypes were detectable down to 2.59 x 10-5 frequency. Sequencing was performed with immunoSEQ multiplex PCR; in TCRdb, only in-frame clones are kept and a portion is missing. The V and J calls and clone size come from that table; D and trimming were worked out from the DNA. The data contain fewer than 30,000 clones, 60% to 85% of them singletons. Sequenced material: CD4+ T cells from blood buffy coats. The sequence derives from a human donor in good health.

The CDR3 nucleotides are TGTGCCAGCAGCCTTCTCGGGACAGGTCCCTACGAGCAGTACTTC. This encodes CASSLLGTGPYEQYF. The chain carries TRBV11-2 and TRBJ2-7; TRBD1 agrees at 8 bases. CDR3 length: 15 residues. V lost 5 bases, J lost 2 bases, and 8 bases stayed unmatched. From germline, CDR1 is SGHAT and CDR2 FQNNGV. Full variable domain (outside the CDR3, taken from reference TRBV11-2 and TRBJ2-7): EAGVAQSPRYKIIEKRQSVAFWCNPISGHATLYWYQQILGQGPKLLIQFQNNGVVDDSQLPKDRFSAERLKGVDSTLKIQPAKLEDSAVYLCASSLLGTGPYEQYFGPGTRLTVT.